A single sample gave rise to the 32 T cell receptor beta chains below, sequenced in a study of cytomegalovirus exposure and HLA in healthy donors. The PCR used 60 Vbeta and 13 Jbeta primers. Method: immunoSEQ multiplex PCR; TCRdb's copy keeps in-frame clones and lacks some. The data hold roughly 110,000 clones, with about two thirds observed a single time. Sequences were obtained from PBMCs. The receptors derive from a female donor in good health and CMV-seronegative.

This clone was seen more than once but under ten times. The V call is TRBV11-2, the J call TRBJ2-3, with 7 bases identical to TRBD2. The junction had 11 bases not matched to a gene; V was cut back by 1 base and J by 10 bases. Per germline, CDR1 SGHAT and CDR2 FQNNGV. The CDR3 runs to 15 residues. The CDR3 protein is CASSLAGEGVTAQYF. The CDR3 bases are TGTGCCAGCAGCTTAGCTGGGGAGGGAGTGACGGCGCAGTATTTT.

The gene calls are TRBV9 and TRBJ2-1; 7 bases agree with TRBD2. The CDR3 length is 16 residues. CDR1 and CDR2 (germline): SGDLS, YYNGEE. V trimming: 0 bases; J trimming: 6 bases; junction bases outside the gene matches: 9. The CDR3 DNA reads TGTGCCAGCAGCGTAGGGGGGGGAGGACGGTTCAATGAGCAGTTCTTC. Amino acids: CASSVGGGGRFNEQFF.

DNA of the CDR3: TGTGCTAGTGGTTTGGTACGAGGACAGGGAATATCCGGGGAGCTGTTTTTT. Translating gives CASGLVRGQGISGELFF. The chain recombines TRBV12-5 with TRBJ2-2; 8 nucleotides align to TRBD1. Germline CDR1 LGHNT, CDR2 FRNRAP. V was pared by 0 bases and J by 6 bases, with 9 bases of the junction left unmatched. This CDR3 region has 17 residues.

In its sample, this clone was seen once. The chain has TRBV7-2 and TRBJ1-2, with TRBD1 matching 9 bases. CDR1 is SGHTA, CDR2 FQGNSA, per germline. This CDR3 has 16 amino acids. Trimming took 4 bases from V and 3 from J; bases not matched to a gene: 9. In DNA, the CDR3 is TGTGCCAGCAGCTCCCAACAGGGGGCGCAGGACTATGGCTACACCTTC. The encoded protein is CASSSQQGAQDYGYTF. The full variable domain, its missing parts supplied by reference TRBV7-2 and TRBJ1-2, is GAGVSQSPSNKVTEKGKDVELRCDPISGHTALYWYRQSLGQGLEFLIYFQGNSAPDKSGLPSDRFSAERTGGSVSTLTIQRTQQEDSAVYLCASSSQQGAQDYGYTFGSGTRLTVV.

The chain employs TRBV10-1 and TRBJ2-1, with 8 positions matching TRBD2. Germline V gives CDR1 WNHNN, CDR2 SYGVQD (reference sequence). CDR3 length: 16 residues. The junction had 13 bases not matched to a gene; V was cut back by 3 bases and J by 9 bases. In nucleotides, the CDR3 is TGCGCCAGCAGTGATATAGCGGGACCGGCGGTCGGTGAGCAGTTCTTC. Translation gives CASSDIAGPAVGEQFF.

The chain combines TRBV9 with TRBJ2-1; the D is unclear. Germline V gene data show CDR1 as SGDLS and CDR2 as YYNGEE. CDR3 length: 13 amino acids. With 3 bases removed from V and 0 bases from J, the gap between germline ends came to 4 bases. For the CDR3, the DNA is TGTGCCAGCAGCGACAACTCCTACAATGAGCAGTTCTTC. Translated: CASSDNSYNEQFF.

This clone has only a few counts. The DNA for the CDR3 is TGTGCCAGCAGTAAAGATCAGGCGGGAGTCACCGGGGAGCTGTTTTTT. As protein: CASSKDQAGVTGELFF. V is TRBV2 and J is TRBJ2-2, with 7 positions matching TRBD2. The junction had 10 bases not matched to a gene; V was cut back by 5 bases and J by 4 bases. The CDR3 spans 16 residues. Per germline, CDR1 SNHLY and CDR2 FYNNEI.

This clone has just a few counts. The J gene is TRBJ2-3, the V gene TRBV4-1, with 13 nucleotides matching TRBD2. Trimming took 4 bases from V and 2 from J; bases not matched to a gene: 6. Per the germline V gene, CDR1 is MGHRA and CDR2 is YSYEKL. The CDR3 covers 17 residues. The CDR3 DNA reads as TGCGCCAGCAGCCCCCCGGGGACTAGCGGGAACACAGATACGCAGTATTTT. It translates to CASSPPGTSGNTDTQYF.

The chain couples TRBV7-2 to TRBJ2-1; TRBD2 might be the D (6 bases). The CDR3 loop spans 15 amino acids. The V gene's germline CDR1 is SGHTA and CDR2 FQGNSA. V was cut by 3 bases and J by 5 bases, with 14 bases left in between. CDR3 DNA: TGTGCCAGCAGCTTGACGCCGGGAGAGAACAATGAGCAGTTCTTC. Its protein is CASSLTPGENNEQFF.

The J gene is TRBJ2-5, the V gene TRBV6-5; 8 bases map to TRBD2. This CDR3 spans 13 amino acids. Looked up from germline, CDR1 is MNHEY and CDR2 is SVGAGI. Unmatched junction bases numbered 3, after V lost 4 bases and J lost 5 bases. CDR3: CASSWTSSETQYF. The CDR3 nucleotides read TGTGCCAGCAGTTGGACTAGCAGCGAGACCCAGTACTTC.

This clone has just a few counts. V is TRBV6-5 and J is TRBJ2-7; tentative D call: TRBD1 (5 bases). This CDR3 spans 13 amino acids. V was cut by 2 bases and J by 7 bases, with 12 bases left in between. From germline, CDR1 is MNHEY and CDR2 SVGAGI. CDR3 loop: CASSYLDKGEQYF. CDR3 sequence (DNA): TGTGCCAGCAGTTACCTAGACAAGGGGGAGCAGTACTTC.

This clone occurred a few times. CDR3 loop: CASSEAVGQGWDQPQHF. Here the CDR3 DNA reads TGTGCCAGCAGTGAAGCTGTGGGACAGGGATGGGATCAGCCCCAGCATTTT. The chain is built from TRBV2 and TRBJ1-5, with 9 bases lining up with TRBD1. The CDR3 is made up of 17 amino acids. Trimming at V came to 0 bases and at J to 5 bases, leaving 8 bases not matched to a gene. Germline CDR1 is SNHLY and CDR2 is FYNNEI.

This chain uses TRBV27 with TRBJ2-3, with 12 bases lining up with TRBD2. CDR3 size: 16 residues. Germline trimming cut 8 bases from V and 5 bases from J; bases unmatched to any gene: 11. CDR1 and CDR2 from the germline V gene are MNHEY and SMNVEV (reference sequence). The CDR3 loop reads CASGWTSGNGIDTQYF. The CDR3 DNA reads TGTGCCAGCGGCTGGACTAGCGGGAATGGGATAGATACGCAGTATTTT.

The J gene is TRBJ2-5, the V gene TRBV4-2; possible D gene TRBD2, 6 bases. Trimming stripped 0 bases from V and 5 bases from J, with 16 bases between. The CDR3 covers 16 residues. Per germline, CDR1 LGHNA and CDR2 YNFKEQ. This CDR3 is CASSQDQSSGGETQYF. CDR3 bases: TGTGCCAGCAGCCAAGATCAGTCTAGTGGAGGGGAGACCCAGTACTTC.

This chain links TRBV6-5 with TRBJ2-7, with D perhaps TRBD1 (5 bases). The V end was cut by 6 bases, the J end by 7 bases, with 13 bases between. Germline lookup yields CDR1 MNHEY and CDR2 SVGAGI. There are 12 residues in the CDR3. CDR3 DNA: TGTGCCAGCAGACAAGGGGTGGGGGAGCAGTACTTC. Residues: CASRQGVGEQYF.

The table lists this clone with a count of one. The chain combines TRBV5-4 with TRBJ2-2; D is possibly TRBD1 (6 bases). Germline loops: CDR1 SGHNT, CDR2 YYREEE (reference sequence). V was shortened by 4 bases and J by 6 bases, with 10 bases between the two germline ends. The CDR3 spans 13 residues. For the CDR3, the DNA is TGTGCCAGCAGCCCTAGGGGGTCCGGGGAGCTGTTTTTT. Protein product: CASSPRGSGELFF.

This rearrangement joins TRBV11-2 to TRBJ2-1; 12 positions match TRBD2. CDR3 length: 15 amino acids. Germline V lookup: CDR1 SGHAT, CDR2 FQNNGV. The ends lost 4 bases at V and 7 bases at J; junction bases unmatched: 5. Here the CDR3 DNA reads TGTGCCAGCAGCTACCTAGCGGGAGGGCCTAATGAGCAGTTCTTC. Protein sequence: CASSYLAGGPNEQFF. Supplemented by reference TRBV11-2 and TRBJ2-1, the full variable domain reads EAGVAQSPRYKIIEKRQSVAFWCNPISGHATLYWYQQILGQGPKLLIQFQNNGVVDDSQLPKDRFSAERLKGVDSTLKIQPAKLEDSAVYLCASSYLAGGPNEQFFGPGTRLTVL.

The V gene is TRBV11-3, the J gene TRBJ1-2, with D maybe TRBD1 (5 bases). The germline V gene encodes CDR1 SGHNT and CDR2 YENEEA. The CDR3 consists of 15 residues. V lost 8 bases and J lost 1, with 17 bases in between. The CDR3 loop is CASLLRGGVNYGYTF. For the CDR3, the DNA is TGTGCCAGCCTTCTCCGGGGAGGGGTTAACTATGGCTACACCTTC.

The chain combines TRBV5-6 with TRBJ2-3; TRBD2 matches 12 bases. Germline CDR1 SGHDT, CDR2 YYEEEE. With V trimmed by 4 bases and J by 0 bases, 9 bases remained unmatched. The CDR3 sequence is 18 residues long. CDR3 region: CASSARTSGTTSTDTQYF. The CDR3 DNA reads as TGTGCCAGCAGCGCGCGGACTAGCGGGACCACTAGCACAGATACGCAGTATTTT.

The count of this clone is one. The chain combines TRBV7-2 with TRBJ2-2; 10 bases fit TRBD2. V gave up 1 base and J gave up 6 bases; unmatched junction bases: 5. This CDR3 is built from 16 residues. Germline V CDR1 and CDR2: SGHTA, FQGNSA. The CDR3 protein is CASSLVASGRPGELFF. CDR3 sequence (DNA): TGTGCCAGCAGCTTAGTGGCTAGCGGGAGACCCGGGGAGCTGTTTTTT.

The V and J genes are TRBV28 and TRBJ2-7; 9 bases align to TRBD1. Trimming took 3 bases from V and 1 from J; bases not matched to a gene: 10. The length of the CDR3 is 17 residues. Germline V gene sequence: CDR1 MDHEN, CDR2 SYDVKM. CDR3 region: CASSFPLGGTGSYEQYF. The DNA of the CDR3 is TGTGCCAGCAGTTTCCCCCTCGGTGGGACAGGGTCCTACGAGCAGTACTTC. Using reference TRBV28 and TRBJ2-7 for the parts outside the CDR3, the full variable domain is DVKVTQSSRYLVKRTGEKVFLECVQDMDHENMFWYRQDPGLGLRLIYFSYDVKMKEKGDIPEGYSVSREKKERFSLILESASTNQTSMYLCASSFPLGGTGSYEQYFGPGTRLTVT.

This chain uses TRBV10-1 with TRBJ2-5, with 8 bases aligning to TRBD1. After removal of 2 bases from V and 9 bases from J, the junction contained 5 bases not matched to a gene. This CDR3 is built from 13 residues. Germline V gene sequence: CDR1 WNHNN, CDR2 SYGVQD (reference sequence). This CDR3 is CASSEIGQGSQYF. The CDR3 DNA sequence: TGCGCCAGCAGTGAGATAGGACAGGGTTCCCAGTACTTC.

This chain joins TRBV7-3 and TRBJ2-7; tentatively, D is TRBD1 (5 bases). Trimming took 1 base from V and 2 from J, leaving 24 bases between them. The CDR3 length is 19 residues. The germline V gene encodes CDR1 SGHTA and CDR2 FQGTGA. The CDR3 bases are TGTGCCAGCAGCTTAATAGGGCCAGCAAGGGGTGGCCTAGCCTACGAGCAGTACTTC. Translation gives CASSLIGPARGGLAYEQYF.

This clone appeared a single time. CDR3 protein: CASSLARGAGNTIYF. The CDR3 DNA reads as TGTGCCAGCAGCTTAGCAAGGGGCGCTGGAAACACCATATATTTT. The rearrangement uses TRBV7-8 and TRBJ1-3; weak D call: TRBD1 (5 bases). The ends were cut back, 0 bases at V and 2 bases at J, with 8 bases in the middle. CDR3 length equals 15 residues. Germline-derived CDR1 and CDR2 are SGHVS and FQNEAQ.

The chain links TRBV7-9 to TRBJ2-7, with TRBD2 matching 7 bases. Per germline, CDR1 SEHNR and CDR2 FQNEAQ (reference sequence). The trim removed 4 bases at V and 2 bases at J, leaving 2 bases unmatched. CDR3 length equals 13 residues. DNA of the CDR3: TGTGCCAGCAGCTCCGGACTAGCCTACGAGCAGTACTTC. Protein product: CASSSGLAYEQYF.

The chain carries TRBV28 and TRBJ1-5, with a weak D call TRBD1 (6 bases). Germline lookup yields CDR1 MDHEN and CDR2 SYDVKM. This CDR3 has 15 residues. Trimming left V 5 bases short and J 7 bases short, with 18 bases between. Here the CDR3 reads CASSGQYRVGQPQHF. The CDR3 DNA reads TGTGCCAGCAGTGGCCAATACAGGGTAGGACAGCCCCAGCATTTT. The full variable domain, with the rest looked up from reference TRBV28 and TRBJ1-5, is DVKVTQSSRYLVKRTGEKVFLECVQDMDHENMFWYRQDPGLGLRLIYFSYDVKMKEKGDIPEGYSVSREKKERFSLILESASTNQTSMYLCASSGQYRVGQPQHFGDGTRLSIL.

The CDR3 sequence is CASSPSGGGHYNEQFF. For the CDR3, the DNA is TGTGCCAGCAGCCCCAGCGGGGGGGGACACTACAATGAGCAGTTCTTC. This chain links TRBV7-6 with TRBJ2-1; 10 bases fit TRBD2. Germline values: CDR1 SGHVS, CDR2 FNYEAQ. The CDR3 is 16 residues long. Trimming cost V 5 bases and J 3 bases; bases outside gene matches: 7.

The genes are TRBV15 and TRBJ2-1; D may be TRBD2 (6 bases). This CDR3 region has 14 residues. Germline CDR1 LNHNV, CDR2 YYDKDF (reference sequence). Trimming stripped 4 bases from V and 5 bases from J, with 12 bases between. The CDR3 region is CATSMAGRNNEQFF. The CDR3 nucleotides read TGTGCCACCAGCATGGCGGGGCGGAACAATGAGCAGTTCTTC. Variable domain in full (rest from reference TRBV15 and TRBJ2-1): DAMVIQNPRYQVTQFGKPVTLSCSQTLNHNVMYWYQQKSSQAPKLLFHYYDKDFNNEADTPDNFQSRRPNTSFCFLDIRSPGLGDTAMYLCATSMAGRNNEQFFGPGTRLTVL.

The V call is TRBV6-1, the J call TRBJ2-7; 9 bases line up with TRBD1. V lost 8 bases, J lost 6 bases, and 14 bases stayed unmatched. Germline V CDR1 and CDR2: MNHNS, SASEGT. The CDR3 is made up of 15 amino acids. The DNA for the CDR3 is TGTGCCAGCGCTTGGACAGGGGAGGGGGAAATCGAGCAGTACTTC. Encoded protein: CASAWTGEGEIEQYF.

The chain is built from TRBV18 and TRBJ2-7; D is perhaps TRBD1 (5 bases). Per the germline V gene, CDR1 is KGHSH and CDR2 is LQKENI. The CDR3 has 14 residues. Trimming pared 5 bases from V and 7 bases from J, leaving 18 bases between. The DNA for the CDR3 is TGTGCCAGCTCAGGCTTAACAGGTTCAGGGGAGCAGTACTTC. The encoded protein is CASSGLTGSGEQYF.

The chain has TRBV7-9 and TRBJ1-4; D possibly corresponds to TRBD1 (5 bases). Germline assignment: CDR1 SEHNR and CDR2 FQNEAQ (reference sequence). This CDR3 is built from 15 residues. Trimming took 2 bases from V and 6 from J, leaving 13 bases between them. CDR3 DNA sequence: TGTGCCAGCAGCTTATCGGCAGGGTTTGATGAAAAACTGTTTTTT. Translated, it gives CASSLSAGFDEKLFF.

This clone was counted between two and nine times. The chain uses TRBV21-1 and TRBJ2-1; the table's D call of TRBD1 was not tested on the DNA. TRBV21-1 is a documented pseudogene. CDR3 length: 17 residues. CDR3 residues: CASSKEWRDRAYNEQFF. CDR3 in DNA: TGTGCCAGCAGCAAAGAATGGCGGGACAGGGCCTACAATGAGCAGTTCTTC.